The clone carrying this TCR beta chain has more than one count but fewer than ten. As processed by the authors: Scientists estimated how many nucleated cells there were by amplifying reference gene primers. The data were produced by immunoSEQ multiplex PCR, yet TCRdb's version contains in-frame clones alone and is incomplete. V, J and clone size are those of that table, while D and trimming were read from the DNA. The top ten hold 2% to 2.5% of the sample, which has roughly 280,000 clones, 89% seen once. The record originates from a study of blood T cell repertoires in COVID-19. As for the study in general: Material from acute and convalescent COVID-19 was sourced from the United States, Italy and Spain. Sample material is recorded as cDNA or gDNA derived from T cells, B-cell-depleted T cells, or PBMCs.

This CDR3 has 13 amino acids. Deletions cut 5 bases from V and 2 bases from J, with 11 bases between. Germline V lookup: CDR1 SGHNT, CDR2 YYREEE (reference sequence). V usage is TRBV5-4 and J usage is TRBJ2-7; tentatively, D is TRBD1 (6 bases). The source is a man aged 45-60 years with acute or convalescent COVID-19. Sequenced material: peripheral blood. The CDR3 spells CASSYGQPYEQYF. The DNA of the CDR3 is TGTGCCAGCAGTTACGGACAGCCCTACGAGCAGTACTTC.